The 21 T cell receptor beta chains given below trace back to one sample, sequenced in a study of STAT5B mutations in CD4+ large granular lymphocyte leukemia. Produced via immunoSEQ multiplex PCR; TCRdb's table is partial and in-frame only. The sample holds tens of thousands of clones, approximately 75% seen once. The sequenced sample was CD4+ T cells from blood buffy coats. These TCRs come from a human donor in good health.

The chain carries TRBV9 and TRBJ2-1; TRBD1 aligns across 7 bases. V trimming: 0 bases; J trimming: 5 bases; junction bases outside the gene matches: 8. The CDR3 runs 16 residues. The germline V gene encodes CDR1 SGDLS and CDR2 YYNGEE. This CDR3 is CASSVVAGQVNNEQFF. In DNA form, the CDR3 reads TGTGCCAGCAGCGTAGTGGCCGGACAGGTTAACAATGAGCAGTTCTTC.

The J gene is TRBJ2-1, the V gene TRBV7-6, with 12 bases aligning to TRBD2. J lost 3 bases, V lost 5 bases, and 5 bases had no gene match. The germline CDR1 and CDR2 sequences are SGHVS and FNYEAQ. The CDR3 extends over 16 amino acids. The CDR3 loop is CASSRTLAGGYNEQFF. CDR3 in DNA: TGTGCCAGCAGCCGCACACTAGCGGGAGGCTACAATGAGCAGTTCTTC. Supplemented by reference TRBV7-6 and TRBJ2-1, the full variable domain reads GAGVSQSPRYKVTKRGQDVALRCDPISGHVSLYWYRQALGQGPEFLTYFNYEAQQDKSGLPNDRFSAERPEGSISTLTIQRTEQRDSAMYRCASSRTLAGGYNEQFFGPGTRLTVL.

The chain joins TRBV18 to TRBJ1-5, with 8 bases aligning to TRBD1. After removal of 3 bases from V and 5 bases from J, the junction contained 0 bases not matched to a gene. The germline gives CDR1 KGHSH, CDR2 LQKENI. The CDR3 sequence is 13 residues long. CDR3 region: CASSPDRDQPQHF. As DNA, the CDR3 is TGTGCCAGCTCACCGGACAGGGATCAGCCCCAGCATTTT.

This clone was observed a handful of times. The CDR3 DNA reads TGTGCCAGCACCCTAAGACAGGGGGCTGGAAACACCATATATTTT. It yields the protein CASTLRQGAGNTIYF. V usage is TRBV6-5 and J usage is TRBJ1-3; 9 bases align to TRBD1. Looked up from germline, CDR1 is MNHEY and CDR2 is SVGAGI. The CDR3 extends over 15 amino acids. J lost 2 bases, V lost 7 bases, and 6 bases had no gene match.

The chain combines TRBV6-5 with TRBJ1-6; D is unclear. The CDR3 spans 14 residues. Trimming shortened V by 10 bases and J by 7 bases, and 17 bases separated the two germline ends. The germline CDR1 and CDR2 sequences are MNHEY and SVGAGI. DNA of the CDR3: TGTGCCACCTGGGTCCCTGGTGGGAATTCACCCCTCCACTTT. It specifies CATWVPGGNSPLHF.

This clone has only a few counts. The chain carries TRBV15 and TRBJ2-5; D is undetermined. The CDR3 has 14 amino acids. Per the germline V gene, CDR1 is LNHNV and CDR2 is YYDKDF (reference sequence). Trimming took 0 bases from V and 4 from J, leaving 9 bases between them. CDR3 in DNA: TGTGCCACCAGCAGAGATCACATTTCAGAGACCCAGTACTTC. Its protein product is CATSRDHISETQYF. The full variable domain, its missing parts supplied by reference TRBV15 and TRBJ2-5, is DAMVIQNPRYQVTQFGKPVTLSCSQTLNHNVMYWYQQKSSQAPKLLFHYYDKDFNNEADTPDNFQSRRPNTSFCFLDIRSPGLGDTAMYLCATSRDHISETQYFGPGTRLLVL.

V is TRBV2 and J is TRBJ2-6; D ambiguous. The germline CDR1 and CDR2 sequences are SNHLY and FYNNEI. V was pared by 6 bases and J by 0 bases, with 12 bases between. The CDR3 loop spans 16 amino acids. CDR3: CASSLTPVSGANVLTF. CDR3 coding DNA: TGTGCCAGCAGCTTAACCCCGGTCTCTGGGGCCAACGTCCTGACTTTC.

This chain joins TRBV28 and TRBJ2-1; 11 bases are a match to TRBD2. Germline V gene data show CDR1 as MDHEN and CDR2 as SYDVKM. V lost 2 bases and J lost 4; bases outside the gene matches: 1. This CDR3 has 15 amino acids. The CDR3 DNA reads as TGTGCCAGCAGTTTAGGGACTAGCGGTTACAATGAGCAGTTCTTC. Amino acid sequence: CASSLGTSGYNEQFF. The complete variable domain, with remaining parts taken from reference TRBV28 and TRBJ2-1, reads DVKVTQSSRYLVKRTGEKVFLECVQDMDHENMFWYRQDPGLGLRLIYFSYDVKMKEKGDIPEGYSVSREKKERFSLILESASTNQTSMYLCASSLGTSGYNEQFFGPGTRLTVL.

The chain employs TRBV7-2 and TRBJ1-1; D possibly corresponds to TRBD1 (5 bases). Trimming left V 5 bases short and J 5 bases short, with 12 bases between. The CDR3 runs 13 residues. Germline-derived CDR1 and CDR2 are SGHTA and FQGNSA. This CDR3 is CASSPKRGTEAFF. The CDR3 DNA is TGTGCCAGCAGCCCAAAAAGGGGTACTGAAGCTTTCTTT. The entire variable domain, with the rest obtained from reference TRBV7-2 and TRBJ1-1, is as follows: GAGVSQSPSNKVTEKGKDVELRCDPISGHTALYWYRQSLGQGLEFLIYFQGNSAPDKSGLPSDRFSAERTGGSVSTLTIQRTQQEDSAVYLCASSPKRGTEAFFGQGTRLTVV.

This CDR3 is CASGEGVQYF. Here the CDR3 DNA reads TGTGCCAGCGGGGAGGGGGTGCAGTACTTC. The chain recombines TRBV9 with TRBJ2-7, with TRBD2 as a possible D gene (7 bases). Germline V gene lookup returns CDR1 SGDLS and CDR2 YYNGEE. V lost 7 bases, J lost 9 bases, and 11 bases lay in between. The CDR3 consists of 10 residues. Drawing the rest from reference TRBV9 and TRBJ2-7, the complete variable domain is DSGVTQTPKHLITATGQRVTLRCSPRSGDLSVYWYQQSLDQGLQFLIQYYNGEERAKGNILERFSAQQFPDLHSELNLSSLELGDSALYFCASGEGVQYFGPGTRLTVT.

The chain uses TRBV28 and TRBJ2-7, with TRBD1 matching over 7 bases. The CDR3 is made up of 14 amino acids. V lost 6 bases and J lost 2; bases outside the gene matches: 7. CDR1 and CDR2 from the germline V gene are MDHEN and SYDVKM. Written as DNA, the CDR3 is TGTGCCAGCAGGATTTTGACAGGGCCCTACGAGCAGTACTTC. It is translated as CASRILTGPYEQYF.

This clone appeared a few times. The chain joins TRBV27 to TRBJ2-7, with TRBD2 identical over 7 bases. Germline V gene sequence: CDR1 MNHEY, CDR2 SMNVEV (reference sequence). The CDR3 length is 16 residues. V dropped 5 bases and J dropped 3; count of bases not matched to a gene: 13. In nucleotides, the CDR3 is TGTGCCAGCAGTCGATACCCGGGGGGAGCGGGCTACGAGCAGTACTTC. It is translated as CASSRYPGGAGYEQYF.

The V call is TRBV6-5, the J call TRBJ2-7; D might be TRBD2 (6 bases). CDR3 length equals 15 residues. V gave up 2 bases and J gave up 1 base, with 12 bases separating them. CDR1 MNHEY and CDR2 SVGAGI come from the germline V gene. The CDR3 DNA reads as TGTGCCAGCAGTTACAGGCGGGAACGTTCCTACGAGCAGTACTTC. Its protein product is CASSYRRERSYEQYF.

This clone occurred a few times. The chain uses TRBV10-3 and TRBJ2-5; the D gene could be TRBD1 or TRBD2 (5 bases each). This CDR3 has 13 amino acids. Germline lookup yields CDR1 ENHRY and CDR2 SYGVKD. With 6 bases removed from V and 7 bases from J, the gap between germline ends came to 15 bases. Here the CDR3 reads CAISTGAEGTQYF. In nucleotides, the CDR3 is TGTGCCATCAGCACCGGGGCAGAAGGGACCCAGTACTTC.

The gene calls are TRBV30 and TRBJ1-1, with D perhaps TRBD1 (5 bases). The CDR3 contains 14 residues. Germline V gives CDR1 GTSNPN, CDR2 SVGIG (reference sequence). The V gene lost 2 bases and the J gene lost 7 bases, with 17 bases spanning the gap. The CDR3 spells CAWSFDAGVNEAFF. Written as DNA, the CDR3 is TGTGCCTGGAGTTTCGACGCGGGGGTCAATGAAGCTTTCTTT.

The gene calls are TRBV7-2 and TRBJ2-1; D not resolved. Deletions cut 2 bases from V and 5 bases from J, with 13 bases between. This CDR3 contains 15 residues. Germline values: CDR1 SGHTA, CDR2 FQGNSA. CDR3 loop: CASSLKATVHNEQFF. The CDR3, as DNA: TGTGCCAGCAGCTTAAAAGCGACCGTCCACAATGAGCAGTTCTTC.

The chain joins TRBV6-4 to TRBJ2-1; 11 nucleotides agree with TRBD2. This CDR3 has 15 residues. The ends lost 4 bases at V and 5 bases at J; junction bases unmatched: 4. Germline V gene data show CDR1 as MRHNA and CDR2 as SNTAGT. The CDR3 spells CASSVGLAANNEQFF. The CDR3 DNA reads TGTGCCAGCAGTGTGGGACTAGCGGCAAACAATGAGCAGTTCTTC.

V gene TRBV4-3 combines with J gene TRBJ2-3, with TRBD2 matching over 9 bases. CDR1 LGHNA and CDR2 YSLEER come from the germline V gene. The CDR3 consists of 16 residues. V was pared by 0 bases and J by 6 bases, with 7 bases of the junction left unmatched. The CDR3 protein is CASSQDISGGPDTQYF. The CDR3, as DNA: TGCGCCAGCAGCCAAGATATTAGCGGGGGCCCTGATACGCAGTATTTT.

The CDR3, as DNA: TGTGCCAGCTCACCCCTACCGGTAGGTGTAGCGGGAGGCCACAATGAGCAGTTCTTC. Translated, it gives CASSPLPVGVAGGHNEQFF. J is TRBJ2-1 and V is TRBV18; 10 nucleotides agree with TRBD2. This CDR3 is 19 amino acids long. From germline, CDR1 is KGHSH and CDR2 LQKENI. Trimming at V came to 3 bases and at J to 5 bases, leaving 16 bases not matched to a gene.

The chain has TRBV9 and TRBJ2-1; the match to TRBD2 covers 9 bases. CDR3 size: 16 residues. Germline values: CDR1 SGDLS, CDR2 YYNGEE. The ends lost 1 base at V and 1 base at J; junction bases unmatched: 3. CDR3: CASSVSAGGSYNEQFF. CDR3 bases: TGTGCCAGCAGCGTATCAGCGGGAGGATCCTACAATGAGCAGTTCTTC.

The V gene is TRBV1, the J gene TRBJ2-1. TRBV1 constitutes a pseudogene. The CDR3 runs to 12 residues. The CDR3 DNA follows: TGCACCAGCAGCCCCTCAGGCGGTGAGCAGTTCTTC. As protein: CTSSPSGGEQFF.